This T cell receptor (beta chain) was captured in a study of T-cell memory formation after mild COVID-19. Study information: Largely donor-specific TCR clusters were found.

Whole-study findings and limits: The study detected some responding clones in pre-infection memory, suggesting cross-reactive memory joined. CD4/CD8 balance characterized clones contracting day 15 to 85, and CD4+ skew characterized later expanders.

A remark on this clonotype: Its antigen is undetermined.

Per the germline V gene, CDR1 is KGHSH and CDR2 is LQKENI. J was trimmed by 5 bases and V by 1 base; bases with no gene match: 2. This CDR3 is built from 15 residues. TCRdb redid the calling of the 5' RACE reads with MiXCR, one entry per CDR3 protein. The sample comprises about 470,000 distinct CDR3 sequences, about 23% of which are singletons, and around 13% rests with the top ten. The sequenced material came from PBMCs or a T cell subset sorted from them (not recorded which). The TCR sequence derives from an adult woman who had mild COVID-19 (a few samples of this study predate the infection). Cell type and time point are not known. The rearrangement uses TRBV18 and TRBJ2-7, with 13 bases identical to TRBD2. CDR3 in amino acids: CASSPQGTSGNEQYF. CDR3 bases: TGTGCCAGCTCACCACAGGGGACTAGCGGGAACGAGCAGTACTTC.